This T cell receptor (beta chain) was retrieved from a study of CD8+CD57+ T cells in acquired aplastic anemia. Study summary: Around 3.2 ug was the average amount of DNA from sorted CD4+ and CD8+ cells.

Study-wide findings and caveats: The study identified twenty-nine CD8+ CDR3 sequences shared by patients and controls. For CD8+ Simpson's diversity, patients and controls showed no significant difference.

Germline V lookup: CDR1 LNHDA, CDR2 SQIVND (reference sequence). This CDR3 spans 14 amino acids. The ends were cut back, 3 bases at V and 4 bases at J, with 11 bases in the middle. This clonotype was recorded only once. Its antigen is unknown. For sequencing, patients were chosen who had shown expansion of CD8+CD57+ cells by flow cytometry. The use of genomic DNA as template underpinned the TCR beta VDJ and CDR3 profiling. TCRdb itself ran the reads through MiXCR, one entry per CDR3 protein. The sample includes about 120,000 distinct CDR3 sequences, over 30% of them seen just once. Material for sequencing was sorted CD4+, CD8+, or CD8+CD57+ T cells (not recorded which) from PBMCs. The TCR sequence derives from a human donor with aplastic anemia. This rearrangement joins TRBV19 to TRBJ2-3, with D perhaps matching TRBD1 or TRBD2 (5 bases each). The CDR3 here is CASSIRGPPDTQYF. CDR3 bases: TGTGCCAGTAGTATTAGGGGACCCCCAGATACGCAGTATTTT.